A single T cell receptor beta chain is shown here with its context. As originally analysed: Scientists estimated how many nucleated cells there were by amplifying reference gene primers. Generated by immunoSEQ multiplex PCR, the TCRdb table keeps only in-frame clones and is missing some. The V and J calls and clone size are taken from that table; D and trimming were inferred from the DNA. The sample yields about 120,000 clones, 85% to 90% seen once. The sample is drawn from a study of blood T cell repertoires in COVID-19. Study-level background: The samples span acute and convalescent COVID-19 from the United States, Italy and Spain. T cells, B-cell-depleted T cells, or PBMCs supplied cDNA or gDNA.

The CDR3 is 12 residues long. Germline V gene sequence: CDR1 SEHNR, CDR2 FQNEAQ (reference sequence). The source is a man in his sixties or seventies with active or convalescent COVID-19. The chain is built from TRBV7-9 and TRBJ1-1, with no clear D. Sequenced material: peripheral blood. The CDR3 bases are TGTGCTTCGGCGGGTCGTTACACTGAAGCTTTCTTT. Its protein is CASAGRYTEAFF.